Below, one TCR beta chain is given with its context. Its specificity is not known. The sample comes from a study of blood T cells in healthy people across ages. General observations from the study: Unsorted PBMCs prevented conclusive naive versus antigen-experienced comparison.

V lost 11 bases and J lost 1, with 7 bases in between. Germline V gives CDR1 SEHNR, CDR2 FQNEAQ (reference sequence). This CDR3 is 11 amino acids long. The authors ran a second PCR of about 6 to 11 cycles using a sample-barcoded 5' primer and a J-beta primer mix. TCRdb itself ran the 5' RACE reads through MiXCR, one entry per CDR3 protein. The sample contains around 900,000 distinct CDR3 sequences, just over 50% of which appear only once. The material sequenced was blood. The chain joins TRBV7-9 to TRBJ2-3; unclear D gene. The sequence came from a woman aged 55-70 years in good health. This chain's CDR3 is CAGQGTDTQYF. DNA of the CDR3: TGTGCCGGCCAGGGCACAGATACGCAGTATTTT.